This TCR beta chain came from a study of T cell responses to AZD1222 COVID-19 vaccine. Notes on the study in general: Among those given AZD1222, only 6 or 7 were seropositive at baseline.

Turning to this clone: Its cognate antigen is unknown.

This CDR3 contains 10 residues. V shed 5 bases and J shed 8 bases, with 9 bases lying between them. Germline assignment: CDR1 SQVTM and CDR2 ANQGSEA. Using immunoSEQ multiplex PCR, the repertoire was profiled, and TCRdb retains in-frame clones only, with some absent. Here the sample spans over 110,000 clones, roughly nine tenths being singletons. The rearrangement uses TRBV29-1 and TRBJ1-1; no clear D. The TCR comes from an adult in good health. Sample: peripheral blood, taken on day 0 of AZD1222 vaccination. CDR3 protein: CSVWKSEAFF. DNA for the CDR3: TGCAGCGTTTGGAAGTCGGAAGCTTTCTTT.